The 6 T cell receptor beta chains reported below all come from one sample, sequenced in a study of molecular identifiers for immune sequencing clone quantification. TCRdb analysed the PCR reads with MiXCR anew, one entry per CDR3 protein. The sample carries some 70,000 distinct CDR3 sequences, about a sixth recorded once. The sequencing input was naive CD8+ T cells from blood, with Jurkat cell RNA spiked in. Subset: FACS-sorted CD8+CD4-CCR7+CD45RA+ naive T cells. The receptors were sampled from a human donor in good health. Some libraries in this study had Jurkat cell RNA spiked in.

This clonotype was seen many times. This chain uses TRBV24-1 with TRBJ2-1, with 10 bases lining up with TRBD2. Trimming took 2 bases from V and 0 from J; bases not matched to a gene: 9. CDR1 is KGHDR and CDR2 is SFDVKD in the germline V gene. This CDR3 spans 19 amino acids. The CDR3 loop is CATSDSLAGVTSSYNEQFF. CDR3 nucleotide sequence: TGTGCCACCAGTGATTCCCTAGCGGGAGTAACGAGCTCCTACAATGAGCAGTTCTTC.

This clonotype came up many times. The J gene is TRBJ2-7, the V gene TRBV29-1; tentative D call: TRBD2 (6 bases). The V gene lost 6 bases and the J gene lost 6 bases, with 24 bases spanning the gap. The germline V gene encodes CDR1 SQVTM and CDR2 ANQGSEA. CDR3 length: 15 amino acids. CDR3 sequence reads: CSVKAEGGVLGEQYF. CDR3 nucleotides: TGCAGCGTCAAGGCGGAAGGAGGGGTATTGGGCGAGCAGTACTTC.

This clonotype appeared many times. The chain uses TRBV20-1 and TRBJ2-7; 10 nucleotides agree with TRBD2. Germline trimming cut 0 bases from V and 3 bases from J; bases unmatched to any gene: 2. The CDR3 contains 14 residues. Germline-derived CDR1 and CDR2 are DFQATT and SNEGSKA (reference sequence). CDR3 sequence reads: CSAREGLANYEQYF. In nucleotides, the CDR3 is TGCAGTGCTAGAGAGGGACTAGCGAACTACGAGCAGTACTTC.

The sample holds many counts of this clonotype. This chain links TRBV15 with TRBJ2-1; 8 bases fit TRBD2. The germline CDR1 and CDR2 sequences are LNHNV and YYDKDF (reference sequence). This CDR3 has 14 residues. After removal of 5 bases from V and 6 bases from J, the junction contained 6 bases not matched to a gene. The DNA for the CDR3 is TGTGCCACCAGCCCTACCGGGGGGGCCAATGAGCAGTTCTTC. Protein sequence: CATSPTGGANEQFF.

This clonotype was found a few times. The conserved final phenylalanine or tryptophan is absent from the CDR3, which likely points to a read error. V and J are TRBV7-2 and TRBJ2-1, with 7 bases lining up with TRBD2. With V trimmed by 1 base and J by 2 bases, 17 bases remained unmatched. Germline V lookup: CDR1 SGHTA, CDR2 FQGNSA. CDR3 size: 20 residues. The CDR3 DNA is TGTGCCAGCAGCTTAGTAGCGGGTCTCACCGGGACCTCAACCTACAATGAGCAGTTCTCC. It yields the protein CASSLVAGLTGTSTYNEQFS.

Ten or more counts support this clonotype. For the CDR3, the DNA is TGTGCCAGCAGCCGGGCAGGAACCTACGAGCAGTACTTC. Its translation: CASSRAGTYEQYF. The rearrangement joins TRBV5-4 to TRBJ2-7; no clear D. Germline assignment: CDR1 SGHNT and CDR2 YYREEE (reference sequence). The CDR3 totals 13 residues. The V gene lost 4 bases and the J gene lost 2 bases, with 10 bases spanning the gap.